These 8 T cell receptor beta chains came from one sample sequenced in a study of blood T cell repertoires in COVID-19 (TCRdb year 2020). Library creation used the immunoSEQ multiplex PCR assay. Drawn from immuneACCESS, this table holds only the in-frame rearrangements with V and J called that TCRdb kept. Clones are partly lost; checked studies trace under half to an unresolved V gene and leave the rest unexplained. Present in this sample are roughly 180,000 clones, 80% to 90% of which were seen just once. The ten largest account for around 20% of the sample. Sequencing was performed on peripheral blood. Source of these receptors: a man between 65 and 80 years old with active or convalescent COVID-19.

V usage is TRBV5-1 and J usage is TRBJ2-7; 11 bases fit TRBD2. Germline V gene lookup returns CDR1 SGHRS and CDR2 YFSETQ. With V trimmed by 6 bases and J by 0 bases, 5 bases remained unmatched. CDR3 size: 15 residues. The CDR3 protein is CASTPGLAASYEQYF. CDR3 in DNA: TGCGCCAGCACCCCGGGACTAGCGGCCTCCTACGAGCAGTACTTC.

The V and J genes are TRBV7-9 and TRBJ2-7; D perhaps matches TRBD2 (5 bases). The CDR3 is 12 residues long. Germline V gene data show CDR1 as SEHNR and CDR2 as FQNEAQ (reference sequence). Between the trimmed V and J ends, which lost 2 bases and 4 bases, there was a span of 6 bases. CDR3 DNA: TGTGCCAGCAGCTTAACGGGGTACGAGCAGTACTTC. It codes for CASSLTGYEQYF.

The chain recombines TRBV28 with TRBJ2-1; weak D call: TRBD1 (7 bases). The CDR3 runs 13 residues. V lost 6 bases, J lost 6 bases, and 12 bases lay in between. Germline CDR1 reads MDHEN; CDR2 reads SYDVKM. CDR3 sequence reads: CASREGQINEQFF. CDR3 coding DNA: TGTGCCAGCAGGGAGGGACAGATCAATGAGCAGTTCTTC. The full variable domain, its missing parts supplied by reference TRBV28 and TRBJ2-1, is DVKVTQSSRYLVKRTGEKVFLECVQDMDHENMFWYRQDPGLGLRLIYFSYDVKMKEKGDIPEGYSVSREKKERFSLILESASTNQTSMYLCASREGQINEQFFGPGTRLTVL.

The sample holds one count of this clone. The chain joins TRBV18 to TRBJ1-3; possibly TRBD1 for D (5 bases). Germline CDR1 is KGHSH and CDR2 is LQKENI. The CDR3 runs to 14 residues. The germline V and J ends were trimmed by 5 bases and 4 bases, with 12 bases remaining between them. DNA for the CDR3: TGTGCCAGCTCAGCGACAGATCACGGAAACACCATATATTTT. Amino acid sequence: CASSATDHGNTIYF.

The chain links TRBV11-2 to TRBJ2-3; 9 nucleotides line up with TRBD1. The germline V gene has CDR1 SGHAT and CDR2 FQNNGV. The CDR3 is 16 amino acids. With 3 bases clipped from V and 1 base from J, the junction kept 5 bases outside the gene matches. The CDR3 bases are TGTGCCAGCAGCTTGACAGGGGGAATGGGCACAGATACGCAGTATTTT. Translating it yields CASSLTGGMGTDTQYF.

The genes are TRBV28 and TRBJ2-7; 7 bases match TRBD1. The CDR3 totals 14 residues. V lost 6 bases and J lost 2; bases outside the gene matches: 7. Germline V CDR1 and CDR2: MDHEN, SYDVKM. CDR3 in DNA: TGTGCCAGCAGGCCCACAGGGGCTCCCTACGAGCAGTACTTC. As protein: CASRPTGAPYEQYF.

Notes on this clone: The sample contains more than one DNA sequence encoding this CDR3. The chain links TRBV7-9 to TRBJ1-3, with D perhaps matching TRBD1 (5 bases). The CDR3 covers 15 residues. Between the trimmed V and J ends, which lost 5 bases and 0 bases, there was a span of 11 bases. The germline V gene has CDR1 SEHNR and CDR2 FQNEAQ (reference sequence). The CDR3 sequence is CASSPPGVSGNTIYF. DNA for the CDR3: TGTGCCAGCAGCCCTCCGGGGGTCTCTGGAAACACCATATATTTT.

The V and J genes are TRBV5-1 and TRBJ2-2, with 10 bases that match TRBD1. There are 15 residues in the CDR3. Germline V gene lookup returns CDR1 SGHRS and CDR2 YFSETQ. The ends lost 1 base at V and 4 bases at J; junction bases unmatched: 1. The CDR3: CASSLRQGATGELFF. The CDR3 region has the DNA TGCGCCAGCAGCTTGCGACAGGGGGCCACCGGGGAGCTGTTTTTT.